The 13 T cell receptor beta chains listed next were all sequenced from one sample in a study of long-term antiretroviral therapy in people with HIV. Sequencing used immunoSEQ v3.0 at survey level. Clones were sequenced by immunoSEQ multiplex PCR, and TCRdb holds only the in-frame ones, with some missing. The data show about 20,000 clones, with 65% to 85% seen just once and roughly 18% held by the top ten. The sequenced sample was unsorted PBMCs, obtained 0.6 years after starting antiretroviral therapy. The receptors shown here come from a woman younger than 35 with HIV.

This rearrangement joins TRBV18 to TRBJ2-7; the D gene is possibly TRBD1 (5 bases). Trimming pared 4 bases from V and 2 bases from J, leaving 12 bases between. Germline CDR1 and CDR2: KGHSH and LQKENI. CDR3 length: 14 residues. CDR3 DNA: TGTGCCAGCTCACTACTCACAGGTACCTACGAGCAGTACTTC. Translated, it gives CASSLLTGTYEQYF.

This chain connects TRBV4-3 to TRBJ1-1; D is unclear. V lost 4 bases and J lost 1, with 10 bases in between. Looked up from germline, CDR1 is LGHNA and CDR2 is YSLEER. The CDR3 consists of 14 residues. CDR3 amino acids: CASSPGGGNTEAFF. For the CDR3, the DNA is TGCGCCAGCAGCCCCGGCGGCGGGAACACTGAAGCTTTCTTT.

The chain uses TRBV18 and TRBJ2-3; 12 bases align to TRBD1. J was trimmed by 6 bases and V by 3 bases; bases with no gene match: 4. This CDR3 is 15 amino acids long. Germline loops: CDR1 KGHSH, CDR2 LQKENI. CDR3 in DNA: TGTGCCAGCTCACCCTTGGGACAGGGGGCTGATACGCAGTATTTT. Translating gives CASSPLGQGADTQYF.

The rearrangement joins TRBV29-1 to TRBJ1-5, with D perhaps TRBD1 (6 bases). Germline lookup yields CDR1 SQVTM and CDR2 ANQGSEA. The V and J ends lost 6 bases and 5 bases respectively, with 17 bases between them. The CDR3 consists of 14 residues. CDR3 DNA sequence: TGCAGCGTGGGGAACAGAGGGGGGGATCAGCCCCAGCATTTT. Translated: CSVGNRGGDQPQHF.

The J gene is TRBJ1-2, the V gene TRBV5-6, with TRBD1 identical over 7 bases. CDR3 length: 13 residues. V was pared by 4 bases and J by 4 bases, with 4 bases of the junction left unmatched. Per germline, CDR1 SGHDT and CDR2 YYEEEE. CDR3 nucleotides: TGTGCCAGCAGCCCGGGGACAGTCTATGGCTACACCTTC. This codes for CASSPGTVYGYTF.

This clone is labeled as hyperexpanded. V and J are TRBV27 and TRBJ1-6; weak D call: TRBD1 (5 bases). Germline loops: CDR1 MNHEY, CDR2 SMNVEV (reference sequence). CDR3 size: 13 residues. Trimming shortened V by 5 bases and J by 8 bases, and 10 bases separated the two germline ends. For the CDR3, the DNA is TGTGCCAGCAGTCCTGGGGGGTATTCACCCCTCCACTTT. Protein: CASSPGGYSPLHF.

This clone was observed a single time. CDR3 residues: CASSPGTNSYEQYF. CDR3 DNA: TGTGCCAGCAGCCCCGGCACGAATTCCTACGAGCAGTACTTC. The chain joins TRBV7-8 to TRBJ2-7; no clear D gene. V lost 5 bases to trimming and J lost 1 base, with 12 bases between them. This CDR3 comprises 14 residues. CDR1 is SGHVS and CDR2 is FQNEAQ in the germline V gene.

The CDR3, as DNA: TGTGCCAGCAGTGACGGGTCGGGAGGGGCAGATACGCAGTATTTT. It is translated as CASSDGSGGADTQYF. V gene TRBV6-4 combines with J gene TRBJ2-3, with 8 bases matching TRBD2. Germline assignment: CDR1 MRHNA and CDR2 SNTAGT. CDR3 length equals 15 residues. V shed 2 bases and J 4 bases; nucleotides not matched to a gene: 5.

The chain joins TRBV18 to TRBJ1-2; perhaps TRBD1 as D (6 bases). This CDR3 region has 16 residues. The germline CDR1 and CDR2 sequences are KGHSH and LQKENI. The V end was cut by 0 bases, the J end by 8 bases, with 19 bases between. CDR3: CASSPPNSGGPWGYTF. DNA for the CDR3: TGTGCCAGCTCACCACCGAATTCCGGGGGCCCGTGGGGCTACACCTTC.

The rearrangement joins TRBV7-9 to TRBJ2-3; perhaps TRBD2 as D (5 bases). The germline V gene has CDR1 SEHNR and CDR2 FQNEAQ (reference sequence). CDR3 length equals 16 residues. V lost 4 bases, J lost 5 bases, and 19 bases lay in between. CDR3 residues: CASSSDASGEKDTQYF. CDR3 sequence (DNA): TGTGCCAGCAGCTCCGACGCCAGCGGAGAAAAAGATACGCAGTATTTT.

This chain joins TRBV29-1 and TRBJ2-3; 10 bases line up with TRBD2. The ends lost 7 bases at V and 1 base at J; junction bases unmatched: 5. Germline CDR1 SQVTM, CDR2 ANQGSEA. CDR3 length equals 14 residues. The CDR3 loop is CSGRGTSGTDTQYF. The CDR3 nucleotides are TGCAGCGGAAGGGGGACTAGCGGCACAGATACGCAGTATTTT.

J is TRBJ2-5 and V is TRBV2; TRBD1 is a possible D gene (5 bases). Germline values: CDR1 SNHLY, CDR2 FYNNEI. This CDR3 spans 12 amino acids. V gave up 4 bases and J gave up 2 bases, with 5 bases separating them. The CDR3 DNA reads TGTGCCAGCAGTGGACAGCAAGAGACCCAGTACTTC. Amino acids: CASSGQQETQYF.

V gene TRBV5-1 combines with J gene TRBJ2-1; D not certain. The germline V and J ends were trimmed by 0 bases and 0 bases, with 13 bases remaining between them. The germline V gene encodes CDR1 SGHRS and CDR2 YFSETQ. This CDR3 is built from 17 residues. CDR3 amino acids: CASSLAGDSASYNEQFF. The CDR3 bases are TGCGCCAGCAGCTTGGCCGGCGACTCCGCCTCCTACAATGAGCAGTTCTTC.